This T cell receptor beta chain was obtained from a study of blood T cell repertoires in COVID-19. The CDR3 loop spans 13 amino acids. V shed 6 bases and J shed 6 bases, with 15 bases lying between them. The germline V gene encodes CDR1 MDHEN and CDR2 SYDVKM. The repertoire was sequenced with immunoSEQ multiplex PCR; TCRdb's copy has only in-frame clones and lacks some. Among 200,000 to 250,000 clones listed, 65% to 90% were seen once. The gene calls are TRBV28 and TRBJ2-7; D uncertain. The specimen sequenced was PBMCs or T cells enriched from blood (not recorded which). The TCR originated in a woman between 40 and 50 years old with acute COVID-19. CDR3 in DNA: TGTGCCAGCAGCCTGACATCTCTTCCCGAGCAGTACTTC. Translated, it gives CASSLTSLPEQYF.